Below, 21 T cell receptor beta chains from the same sample are listed, as sequenced in a study of T-cell reconstitution after alpha-beta-depleted transplantation in children. Researchers prepared the TCRbeta library using unique molecular identifiers, the study reports. TCRdb reprocessed the PCR reads via MiXCR and lists one record per CDR3 protein. This table has a few hundred thousand distinct CDR3 sequences, 27% appearing once. Sequenced here: PBMCs, sampled before TCRalphabeta/CD19-depleted stem cell transplant. The source is a boy under two years old with Wiskott-Aldrich syndrome, due to receive a stem cell transplant.

V usage is TRBV20-1 and J usage is TRBJ2-1; 9 bases fit TRBD2. Germline-derived CDR1 and CDR2 are DFQATT and SNEGSKA (reference sequence). The CDR3 contains 17 residues. V shed 5 bases, J shed 1 base, and the junction held 12 bases outside the gene matches. The CDR3 loop is CSAPLTSGSYSYNEQFF. The CDR3, as DNA: TGCAGTGCTCCCTTGACTAGCGGTTCGTATTCCTACAATGAGCAGTTCTTC.

This clonotype was counted only a few times. The CDR3 is CASSLVGVRNTEAFF. CDR3 nucleotide sequence: TGTGCCAGCAGCTTAGTGGGGGTAAGGAACACTGAAGCTTTCTTT. The rearrangement uses TRBV7-8 and TRBJ1-1; perhaps TRBD1 as D (5 bases). Germline V gene data show CDR1 as SGHVS and CDR2 as FQNEAQ. This CDR3 contains 15 residues. The V and J ends lost 1 base and 1 base respectively, with 10 bases between them.

A few counts support this clonotype. The chain carries TRBV6-1 and TRBJ2-7; TRBD2 matches 11 bases. Looked up from germline, CDR1 is MNHNS and CDR2 is SASEGT. This CDR3 is built from 13 residues. J lost 8 bases, V lost 4 bases, and 4 bases had no gene match. The CDR3 coding sequence is TGTGCCAGCAGTGGGGGACTAGCGGAGAAGCAGTACTTC. Amino acids: CASSGGLAEKQYF.

This clonotype was counted only a few times. The chain carries TRBV7-2 and TRBJ2-2; D not certain. V was cut by 5 bases and J by 5 bases, with 9 bases left in between. Germline V lookup: CDR1 SGHTA, CDR2 FQGNSA. This CDR3 has 13 residues. CDR3 nucleotides: TGTGCCAGCAGCAAGAGAGAAACCGGGGAGCTGTTTTTT. It specifies CASSKRETGELFF.

In its sample, this clonotype was seen a few times. The chain's CDR3 is CASSRTERLGEKLFF. The CDR3 DNA sequence: TGCGCCAGCAGCCGCACTGAGCGGCTGGGGGAAAAACTGTTTTTT. The rearrangement links TRBV5-1 to TRBJ1-4, with D uncertain. The CDR3 totals 15 residues. CDR1 is SGHRS and CDR2 is YFSETQ in the germline V gene. Trimming pared 4 bases from V and 8 bases from J, leaving 18 bases between.

In this sample, this clonotype turned up a few times. The rearrangement uses TRBV27 and TRBJ2-5; unclear D gene. The CDR3 covers 13 residues. Trimming pared 3 bases from V and 5 bases from J, leaving 10 bases between. Germline CDR1 is MNHEY and CDR2 is SMNVEV (reference sequence). This chain's CDR3 is CASSLRSGETQYF. The DNA of the CDR3 is TGTGCCAGCAGTTTGAGAAGTGGGGAGACCCAGTACTTC.

The chain joins TRBV27 to TRBJ2-3, with 9 bases matching TRBD2. This CDR3 has 14 residues. V lost 6 bases, J lost 1 base, and 2 bases stayed unmatched. Germline V lookup: CDR1 MNHEY, CDR2 SMNVEV (reference sequence). Here the CDR3 DNA reads TGTGCCAGCAGACGACTAGCGGGCACAGATACGCAGTATTTT. This encodes CASRRLAGTDTQYF.

The chain recombines TRBV29-1 with TRBJ2-7, with 12 positions matching TRBD1. With 6 bases clipped from V and 6 bases from J, the junction kept 12 bases outside the gene matches. Germline V gene data show CDR1 as SQVTM and CDR2 as ANQGSEA. This CDR3 is built from 15 residues. CDR3 residues: CSVLKTGTGGGEQYF. DNA for the CDR3: TGCAGCGTCTTGAAAACCGGGACAGGGGGCGGCGAGCAGTACTTC.

This clonotype was counted only a few times. This chain uses TRBV14 with TRBJ2-2; 7 nucleotides agree with TRBD1. Trimming at V came to 3 bases and at J to 5 bases, leaving 3 bases not matched to a gene. The CDR3 loop spans 14 amino acids. CDR1 is SGHDN, CDR2 FVKESK, per germline. In DNA, the CDR3 is TGTGCCAGCAGCCAGTCAGGGGGAACCGGGGAGCTGTTTTTT. Its protein is CASSQSGGTGELFF.

The chain links TRBV15 to TRBJ2-5; 12 nucleotides agree with TRBD2. Looked up from germline, CDR1 is LNHNV and CDR2 is YYDKDF (reference sequence). This CDR3 is built from 21 residues. V shed 0 bases and J 0 bases; nucleotides not matched to a gene: 14. The CDR3 DNA is TGTGCCACCAGCAGAGATCCCCCTCGGACTAGCGGGAAGACGTACCAAGAGACCCAGTACTTC. It encodes CATSRDPPRTSGKTYQETQYF.

This chain joins TRBV12-3 or TRBV12-4 and TRBJ2-5; 10 bases fit TRBD2. V lost 0 bases, J lost 7 bases, and 20 bases stayed unmatched. This CDR3 spans 20 amino acids. The CDR3 DNA sequence: TGTGCCAGCAGTTTAGCGCACTTATCCCGACTAGCGGGTACACAGTGGACCCAGTACTTC. Protein: CASSLAHLSRLAGTQWTQYF.

This clonotype was picked up a small number of times. The chain combines TRBV6-1 with TRBJ2-2; D is possibly TRBD1 or TRBD2 (5 bases each). The V end was cut by 7 bases, the J end by 3 bases, with 15 bases between. CDR1 and CDR2 (germline): MNHNS, SASEGT. The CDR3 is 15 residues long. This CDR3 reads CASIGVQGYTGELFF. The CDR3 bases are TGTGCCAGCATCGGGGTCCAGGGATACACCGGGGAGCTGTTTTTT.

This clonotype was counted only a few times. The rearrangement uses TRBV7-9 and TRBJ2-1; D perhaps matches TRBD2 (6 bases). The V and J ends lost 1 base and 7 bases respectively, with 11 bases between them. This CDR3 is 14 amino acids long. In germline, CDR1 is SEHNR, CDR2 FQNEAQ (reference sequence). The CDR3 loop reads CASSLVGAGNEQFF. The CDR3 nucleotides read TGTGCCAGCAGCTTAGTTGGCGCGGGGAATGAGCAGTTCTTC.

The chain has TRBV5-1 and TRBJ2-5, with 9 bases that match TRBD2. After removal of 4 bases from V and 3 bases from J, the junction contained 7 bases not matched to a gene. CDR1 and CDR2 from the germline V gene are SGHRS and YFSETQ. This CDR3 has 15 residues. CDR3 region: CASSVSSGAEETQYF. The DNA of the CDR3 is TGCGCCAGCAGCGTCTCTAGCGGGGCTGAAGAGACCCAGTACTTC.

The J gene is TRBJ1-4, the V gene TRBV4-2; weak D call: TRBD1 (5 bases). The V end lost 4 bases, the J end lost 0 bases, and 15 bases lay between the germline ends. This CDR3 spans 17 amino acids. Germline CDR1 and CDR2: LGHNA and YNFKEQ. CDR3 bases: TGTGCCAGCAGCCCAAGGGGAAATAGGGCAACTAATGAAAAACTGTTTTTT. As protein: CASSPRGNRATNEKLFF.

This clonotype occurred a few times. This chain joins TRBV9 and TRBJ2-1; 7 nucleotides line up with TRBD2. V was pared by 1 base and J by 9 bases, with 13 bases of the junction left unmatched. Germline V gene lookup returns CDR1 SGDLS and CDR2 YYNGEE. The CDR3 extends over 16 amino acids. The CDR3 nucleotides are TGTGCCAGCAGCGTAATTAGCGGAGCGGGAATAATTGAGCAGTTCTTC. Amino acid sequence: CASSVISGAGIIEQFF.

This clonotype occurred a few times. The rearrangement joins TRBV7-2 to TRBJ2-1, with TRBD2 matching 12 bases. V lost 4 bases and J lost 2; bases outside the gene matches: 6. Looked up from germline, CDR1 is SGHTA and CDR2 is FQGNSA. CDR3 length equals 17 residues. CDR3 region: CASSSRTSGTPYNEQFF. CDR3 nucleotides: TGTGCCAGCAGCTCCCGGACTAGCGGGACCCCCTACAATGAGCAGTTCTTC.

This clonotype has a handful of counts. The V and J genes are TRBV20-1 and TRBJ2-3; D gene unclear. Trimming cost V 3 bases and J 2 bases, with 12 bases left between them. The CDR3 spans 14 residues. Germline CDR1 is DFQATT and CDR2 is SNEGSKA (reference sequence). The CDR3 region is CSASRELITDTQYF. In nucleotides, the CDR3 is TGCAGTGCTAGTCGCGAGCTTATCACAGATACGCAGTATTTT.

This clonotype was seen a few times. The rearrangement links TRBV14 to TRBJ1-1, with D maybe TRBD1 (5 bases). Germline V gives CDR1 SGHDN, CDR2 FVKESK. This CDR3 spans 14 amino acids. The V end was cut by 4 bases, the J end by 4 bases, with 13 bases between. CDR3 protein: CASSPRLGGTEAFF. DNA for the CDR3: TGTGCCAGCAGCCCCCGATTGGGGGGCACTGAAGCTTTCTTT. The complete variable domain, with remaining parts taken from reference TRBV14 and TRBJ1-1, reads EAGVTQFPSHSVIEKGQTVTLRCDPISGHDNLYWYRRVMGKEIKFLLHFVKESKQDESGMPNNRFLAERTGGTYSTLKVQPAELEDSGVYFCASSPRLGGTEAFFGQGTRLTVV.

This clonotype was detected only a few times. The chain carries TRBV20-1 and TRBJ2-5, with D perhaps TRBD1 or TRBD2 (5 bases each). This CDR3 region has 13 residues. The germline gives CDR1 DFQATT, CDR2 SNEGSKA (reference sequence). V was clipped by 6 bases and J by 4 bases, with 15 bases between them. CDR3 loop: CSARGLLGETQYF. The CDR3 coding sequence is TGCAGTGCACGGGGCCTTCTCGGAGAGACCCAGTACTTC.

Concerning this clonotype: Mismatch with germline at one junction end may stem from a read error. The rearrangement uses TRBV7-2 and TRBJ2-1; D is uncertain. CDR1 is SGHTA, CDR2 FQGNSA, per germline. This CDR3 spans 12 amino acids. The CDR3 spells CASSLSGSRSVF. In DNA, the CDR3 is TGTGCCAGCAGCTTAAGTGGGTCTAGAAGTGTCTTC.